This T cell receptor beta chain comes out of a study of cytomegalovirus exposure and HLA in healthy donors. Study-level background: For the roughly 400 genotyped donors, more than 80% fell within the Caucasian-associated ancestry cluster. Study-wide findings and caveats: The presence/absence work took it that sequencing depth was about the same across donors.

Germline V CDR1 and CDR2: SGHTA, FQGNSA. The length of the CDR3 is 15 residues. Trimming took off 1 base at V and 6 bases at J, with 13 bases between the two ends. The PCR made use of 60 Vbeta and 13 Jbeta primers. Assay: immunoSEQ multiplex PCR; the TCRdb copy retains only in-frame clones and omits some. The data contain over 85,000 clones, 55% to 80% of them singletons. As for this clone: The antigen is undetermined.

Sequenced: PBMCs. The TCR sequence derives from a human donor in good health. This rearrangement joins TRBV7-2 to TRBJ1-5; tentatively, D is TRBD1 (5 bases). CDR3 bases: TGTGCCAGCAGCTTAGTGGGGGGTGTCGTTCAGCCCCAGCATTTT. Protein product: CASSLVGGVVQPQHF.